What follows are 26 T cell receptor beta chains derived from one specimen sequenced in a study of cytomegalovirus exposure and HLA in healthy donors. PCR was performed using 60 Vbeta and 13 Jbeta primers. Profiled with immunoSEQ multiplex PCR; TCRdb holds only in-frame clones, not every one. The table has over 110,000 clones, under 80% seen once. Material: PBMCs. The source is a woman aged 45-65 years in good health and CMV-seropositive.

The sample holds a few counts of this clone. This rearrangement joins TRBV11-1 to TRBJ1-4; maybe TRBD1 (6 bases). This CDR3 spans 14 amino acids. The germline V and J ends were trimmed by 5 bases and 8 bases, with 15 bases remaining between them. CDR1 and CDR2 from the germline V gene are SGHAT and FQDESV (reference sequence). The CDR3: CASSPNRVGEKLFF. The CDR3 DNA reads TGTGCCAGCAGCCCAAACAGGGTCGGCGAAAAACTGTTTTTT.

This chain joins TRBV7-2 and TRBJ2-7; 7 bases fit TRBD2. CDR1 and CDR2 from the germline V gene are SGHTA and FQGNSA. V was clipped by 3 bases and J by 0 bases; unmatched bases: 2. The CDR3 runs to 14 residues. The CDR3 loop reads CASSLQRGSYEQYF. The CDR3, as DNA: TGTGCCAGCAGCTTGCAGCGGGGCTCCTACGAGCAGTACTTC.

The genes are TRBV10-3 and TRBJ2-7; 7 bases match TRBD1. Looked up from germline, CDR1 is ENHRY and CDR2 is SYGVKD. V lost 2 bases and J lost 2; bases outside the gene matches: 6. The CDR3 runs 15 residues. The CDR3 protein is CAISEEGTVTYEQYF. In DNA, the CDR3 is TGTGCCATCAGTGAGGAGGGGACAGTTACCTACGAGCAGTACTTC.

As for this clone: One end of the junction varies from germline; a read error may be responsible. The chain employs TRBV7-2 and TRBJ1-5; D uncertain. The CDR3 length is 14 residues. Germline V CDR1 and CDR2: SGHTA, FQGNSA. CDR3 DNA sequence: TGTGCCAGCAGCGAGGGCAGTAGCCATCAGCCCCAGCATTTT. Its translation is CASSEGSSHQPQHF. The full variable domain, its missing parts supplied by reference TRBV7-2 and TRBJ1-5, is GAGVSQSPSNKVTEKGKDVELRCDPISGHTALYWYRQSLGQGLEFLIYFQGNSAPDKSGLPSDRFSAERTGGSVSTLTIQRTQQEDSAVYLCASSEGSSHQPQHFGDGTRLSIL.

V and J are TRBV5-1 and TRBJ2-1; 9 bases are a match to TRBD2. The CDR3 totals 15 residues. Looked up from germline, CDR1 is SGHRS and CDR2 is YFSETQ. The V and J ends lost 2 bases and 10 bases, in that order; junction bases with no gene match: 10. CDR3 sequence: CASSFSGGLIWEQFF. In nucleotides, the CDR3 is TGCGCCAGCAGCTTTAGCGGGGGCCTTATCTGGGAGCAGTTCTTC.

The chain uses TRBV5-4 and TRBJ2-5; 8 nucleotides match TRBD2. V lost 7 bases to trimming and J lost 1 base; unmatched junction nucleotides: 9. The germline gives CDR1 SGHNT, CDR2 YYREEE (reference sequence). The CDR3 is made up of 15 amino acids. The chain's CDR3 is CASQWREAIQETQYF. DNA of the CDR3: TGTGCCAGCCAATGGCGGGAGGCGATCCAAGAGACCCAGTACTTC.

This chain joins TRBV12-5 and TRBJ1-1; 7 bases match TRBD1. Looked up from germline, CDR1 is LGHNT and CDR2 is FRNRAP. CDR3 length equals 14 residues. J lost 1 base, V lost 2 bases, and 1 base had no gene match. The CDR3 sequence is CASGLYRGNTEAFF. As DNA, the CDR3 is TGTGCTAGTGGTTTGTACAGGGGGAACACTGAAGCTTTCTTT.

This clone was observed a handful of times. The chain couples TRBV7-2 to TRBJ2-4; the match to TRBD1 covers 7 bases. The CDR3 runs 14 residues. Per germline, CDR1 SGHTA and CDR2 FQGNSA. Germline trimming cut 5 bases from V and 7 bases from J; bases unmatched to any gene: 8. The CDR3 sequence: CASSPGTVVNIQYF. For the CDR3, the DNA is TGTGCCAGCAGCCCCGGGACAGTAGTGAACATTCAGTACTTC.

There are a few counts of this clone. The chain is built from TRBV7-9 and TRBJ2-7; D is possibly TRBD1 (6 bases). The V end was cut by 5 bases, the J end by 4 bases, with 15 bases between. Germline V gene data show CDR1 as SEHNR and CDR2 as FQNEAQ (reference sequence). This CDR3 region has 14 residues. DNA of the CDR3: TGTGCCAGCAGCGAAAACCTACAGGGTTACGAGCAGTACTTC. It encodes CASSENLQGYEQYF.

The chain joins TRBV2 to TRBJ1-1, with 10 nucleotides matching TRBD1. The CDR3 extends over 17 amino acids. V shed 6 bases, J shed 0 bases, and the junction held 10 bases outside the gene matches. Looked up from germline, CDR1 is SNHLY and CDR2 is FYNNEI. The CDR3 spells CASRRTGGARMNTEAFF. In DNA, the CDR3 is TGTGCCAGCAGAAGGACAGGGGGTGCCAGAATGAACACTGAAGCTTTCTTT. Filled out from reference TRBV2 and TRBJ1-1, the complete variable domain reads EPEVTQTPSHQVTQMGQEVILRCVPISNHLYFYWYRQILGQKVEFLVSFYNNEISEKSEIFDDQFSVERPDGSNFTLKIRSTKLEDSAMYFCASRRTGGARMNTEAFFGQGTRLTVV.

The rearrangement joins TRBV5-8 to TRBJ2-3; TRBD2 matches 8 bases. The CDR3 extends over 15 amino acids. V lost 1 base and J lost 1; bases outside the gene matches: 2. The germline V gene encodes CDR1 SGHTS and CDR2 YDEGEE. CDR3 protein: CASSLRRGGTDTQYF. The DNA for the CDR3 is TGTGCCAGCAGCTTGAGGCGGGGGGGCACAGATACGCAGTATTTT.

The chain combines TRBV5-6 with TRBJ2-7, with a possible D match to TRBD2 (5 bases). Trimming pared 4 bases from V and 5 bases from J, leaving 25 bases between. Germline CDR1 and CDR2: SGHDT and YYEEEE. This CDR3 contains 17 residues. The CDR3 sequence is CASSHPPRGLSRNEQYF. The CDR3 DNA sequence: TGTGCCAGCAGCCATCCTCCTAGAGGGCTAAGTAGGAACGAGCAGTACTTC.

This clone was seen more than once but under ten times. The rearrangement joins TRBV4-3 to TRBJ1-4, with TRBD1 matching 9 bases. The CDR3 is made up of 16 amino acids. CDR1 and CDR2 (germline): LGHNA, YSLEER. The trim removed 0 bases at V and 7 bases at J, leaving 6 bases unmatched. The DNA of the CDR3 is TGCGCCAGCAGCCAAGATATGGGACAGGGTGCTGAAAAACTGTTTTTT. Translated, it gives CASSQDMGQGAEKLFF.

The chain links TRBV7-2 to TRBJ2-2; D possibly corresponds to TRBD1 (5 bases). The CDR3 consists of 14 residues. Per germline, CDR1 SGHTA and CDR2 FQGNSA. Deletions cut 2 bases from V and 5 bases from J, with 9 bases between. The CDR3 reads CASSLWGATGELFF. The CDR3 coding sequence is TGTGCCAGCAGCTTATGGGGCGCGACCGGGGAGCTGTTTTTT.

DNA for the CDR3: TGTGCCACCAGCATCCGATCCGGGACAGCAAACTATGGCTACACCTTC. Amino acid sequence: CATSIRSGTANYGYTF. This chain uses TRBV15 with TRBJ1-2, with 7 nucleotides matching TRBD1. This CDR3 is 16 amino acids long. The J segment lost 2 bases and the V segment lost 4 bases, leaving 10 bases of the junction unmatched. Germline V gives CDR1 LNHNV, CDR2 YYDKDF (reference sequence).

In its sample, this clone was seen once. The chain employs TRBV9 and TRBJ1-2; 7 nucleotides align to TRBD1. This CDR3 spans 14 amino acids. The germline gives CDR1 SGDLS, CDR2 YYNGEE. V dropped 4 bases and J dropped 1; count of bases not matched to a gene: 4. The CDR3 loop is CASSPSGGNYGYTF. As DNA, the CDR3 is TGTGCCAGCAGCCCCTCAGGGGGTAACTATGGCTACACCTTC.

The rearrangement joins TRBV29-1 to TRBJ2-5; a possible D gene is TRBD1 (6 bases). Germline V gene data show CDR1 as SQVTM and CDR2 as ANQGSEA. This CDR3 is built from 13 residues. The V end lost 6 bases, the J end lost 1 base, and 12 bases lay between the germline ends. CDR3: CSVMDSPQETQYF. DNA for the CDR3: TGCAGCGTGATGGACAGTCCCCAAGAGACCCAGTACTTC.

The gene calls are TRBV7-2 and TRBJ2-7, with D possibly matching TRBD1 (6 bases). Trimming took off 3 bases at V and 4 bases at J, with 13 bases between the two ends. This CDR3 comprises 14 residues. Germline V gene data show CDR1 as SGHTA and CDR2 as FQGNSA. CDR3 sequence reads: CASSLGRGTYEQYF. The CDR3 region has the DNA TGTGCCAGCAGCTTGGGCAGGGGTACATACGAGCAGTACTTC. Full variable domain (remainder filled in from reference TRBV7-2 and TRBJ2-7): GAGVSQSPSNKVTEKGKDVELRCDPISGHTALYWYRQSLGQGLEFLIYFQGNSAPDKSGLPSDRFSAERTGGSVSTLTIQRTQQEDSAVYLCASSLGRGTYEQYFGPGTRLTVT.

The rearrangement uses TRBV11-2 and TRBJ2-2; D not resolved. Trimming cost V 5 bases and J 1 base, with 8 bases left between them. Germline V CDR1 and CDR2: SGHAT, FQNNGV. The CDR3 runs 14 residues. CDR3: CASSRRGNTGELFF. Here the CDR3 DNA reads TGTGCCAGCAGCCGACGAGGGAACACCGGGGAGCTGTTTTTT.

This clone was counted a single time. This chain connects TRBV14 to TRBJ2-4; D may be TRBD1 (5 bases). The V end lost 1 base, the J end lost 1 base, and 11 bases lay between the germline ends. Germline CDR1 reads SGHDN; CDR2 reads FVKESK. The length of the CDR3 is 16 residues. This CDR3 is CASSQGTRLAKNIQYF. The DNA for the CDR3 is TGTGCCAGCAGCCAAGGGACAAGACTGGCCAAAAACATTCAGTACTTC.

This clone was recorded only once. V and J are TRBV5-4 and TRBJ2-1; D perhaps matches TRBD2 (5 bases). Germline V gene sequence: CDR1 SGHNT, CDR2 YYREEE (reference sequence). The CDR3 contains 13 residues. Deletions cut 4 bases from V and 9 bases from J, with 14 bases between. The CDR3 DNA follows: TGTGCCAGCAGCCCGACTACGTTATCTGAGCAGTTCTTC. Translated, it gives CASSPTTLSEQFF. Full variable domain (rest looked up from reference TRBV5-4 and TRBJ2-1): ETGVTQSPTHLIKTRGQQVTLRCSSQSGHNTVSWYQQALGQGPQFIFQYYREEENGRGNFPPRFSGLQFPNYSSELNVNALELDDSALYLCASSPTTLSEQFFGPGTRLTVL.

The chain employs TRBV2 and TRBJ2-5; 8 bases agree with TRBD1. CDR1 and CDR2 from the germline V gene are SNHLY and FYNNEI. This CDR3 has 14 residues. The V segment lost 5 bases and the J segment 5 bases; nucleotides outside the gene matches: 7. The CDR3 DNA reads as TGTGCCAGCAGTTCGCGGACAGGGAGGGAGACCCAGTACTTC. Translating gives CASSSRTGRETQYF.

The J gene is TRBJ1-6, the V gene TRBV30, with D unresolved. Germline CDR1 and CDR2: GTSNPN and SVGIG (reference sequence). This CDR3 has 13 residues. Trimming cost V 4 bases and J 7 bases, with 11 bases left between them. CDR3 region: CAWNEGKNSPLHF. CDR3 coding DNA: TGTGCCTGGAACGAGGGCAAAAATTCACCCCTCCACTTT.

The chain uses TRBV6-1 and TRBJ1-3, with 8 nucleotides matching TRBD1. This CDR3 contains 14 residues. Trimming took 5 bases from V and 2 from J; bases not matched to a gene: 2. Germline V lookup: CDR1 MNHNS, CDR2 SASEGT. Here the CDR3 reads CASSWTGPGNTIYF. The DNA for the CDR3 is TGTGCCAGCAGTTGGACAGGGCCTGGAAACACCATATATTTT.

V and J are TRBV7-9 and TRBJ1-2, with D tentatively TRBD1 (5 bases). The CDR3 runs to 13 residues. The V end lost 5 bases, the J end lost 4 bases, and 11 bases lay between the germline ends. The germline CDR1 and CDR2 sequences are SEHNR and FQNEAQ (reference sequence). The CDR3 DNA reads as TGTGCCAGCAGCCCCAGGGTTGGCTATGGCTACACCTTC. This translates into CASSPRVGYGYTF. Drawing the rest from reference TRBV7-9 and TRBJ1-2, the complete variable domain is DTGVSQNPRHKITKRGQNVTFRCDPISEHNRLYWYRQTLGQGPEFLTYFQNEAQLEKSRLLSDRFSAERPKGSFSTLEIQRTEQGDSAMYLCASSPRVGYGYTFGSGTRLTVV.

This rearrangement joins TRBV9 to TRBJ2-3; 9 bases align to TRBD2. The trim removed 3 bases at V and 2 bases at J, leaving 4 bases unmatched. Germline loops: CDR1 SGDLS, CDR2 YYNGEE. The CDR3 loop spans 15 amino acids. CDR3: CASSALAGNTDTQYF. CDR3 in DNA: TGTGCCAGCAGCGCACTAGCGGGCAACACAGATACGCAGTATTTT.